These T cell receptor beta chains were read from a single sample in a study of CD8+ T cells in alopecia areata. The repertoire was sequenced with immunoSEQ multiplex PCR; TCRdb's copy has only in-frame clones and lacks some. The table includes around 140,000 clones, roughly 50% detected once. Here the sequenced sample was CD8+ T cells sorted from blood, taken at week 4, from a patient treated with tofacitinib. The source of these receptors is a human donor with alopecia areata. The CDR3 runs from the conserved cysteine through the conserved F or W. D genes are given only for firm matches. Clone sizes are given selectively: once, few, many, or a class where the clone is expanded.

v_gene: TRBV6-1
j_gene: TRBJ1-2
abundance: .
d_gene: TRBD1
CDR3nt: TGTGCCAGCGACCCGGGACAGGGGGTTGGAGGCTACACCTTC
CDR3aa: CASDPGQGVGGYTF

v_gene: TRBV4-1
j_gene: TRBJ1-5
abundance: many
d_gene: TRBD1
CDR3nt: TGCGCCAGCAGCCAAGGACAGGGGTTGGAGCCCCAGCATTTT
CDR3aa: CASSQGQGLEPQHF

v_gene: TRBV5-1
j_gene: TRBJ2-7
abundance: few
d_gene: .
CDR3nt: TGCGCCAGCAGCTTAGTCGGAGACTACGAGCAGTACTTC
CDR3aa: CASSLVGDYEQYF

v_gene: TRBV25-1
j_gene: TRBJ1-4
abundance: .
d_gene: .
CDR3nt: TGTGCCAGCAGCCCGACATCTAATGAAAAACTGTTTTTT
CDR3aa: CASSPTSNEKLFF

v_gene: TRBV7-6
j_gene: TRBJ2-1
abundance: .
d_gene: TRBD1
CDR3nt: TGTGCCAGCAGCTTTGGGACAGGCGAATTCAATGAGCAGTTCTTC
CDR3aa: CASSFGTGEFNEQFF

v_gene: TRBV7-9
j_gene: TRBJ2-3
abundance: .
d_gene: TRBD2
CDR3nt: TGTGCCAGCAGCTCCTACAGCGGGGGCACAGATACGCAGTATTTT
CDR3aa: CASSSYSGGTDTQYF

v_gene: TRBV7-8
j_gene: TRBJ1-3
abundance: .
d_gene: .
CDR3nt: TGTGCCAGCAGCCCACAGGGTTGGGCTGGAAACACCATATATTTT
CDR3aa: CASSPQGWAGNTIYF

v_gene: TRBV13
j_gene: TRBJ1-1
abundance: once
d_gene: .
CDR3nt: TGTGCCAGCAGCTTAGGTGCTGAAGCTTTCTTT
CDR3aa: CASSLGAEAFF

v_gene: TRBV30
j_gene: TRBJ1-2
abundance: .
d_gene: .
CDR3nt: TGTGCCTGGGACCGCAAGAGAGGCCGCTATGGCTACACCTTC
CDR3aa: CAWDRKRGRYGYTF

v_gene: TRBV25-1
j_gene: TRBJ2-5
abundance: .
d_gene: .
CDR3nt: TGTGCCAGCAGTGCAGTTGAGACAGAACTTACCCAGTACTTC
CDR3aa: CASSAVETELTQYF

v_gene: TRBV5-6
j_gene: TRBJ1-2
abundance: .
d_gene: .
CDR3nt: TGTGCCAGCAGCCTCGGGACTTCCTATGGCTACACCTTC
CDR3aa: CASSLGTSYGYTF

v_gene: TRBV4-1
j_gene: TRBJ2-7
abundance: .
d_gene: .
CDR3nt: TGCGCCAGTAACCCCAGGGTAGAGGGTTCCTACGAGCAGTACTTC
CDR3aa: CASNPRVEGSYEQYF

v_gene: TRBV27
j_gene: TRBJ1-5
abundance: few
d_gene: TRBD1
CDR3nt: TGTGCCAGCAGTCCCTCGACAGGGCATTACAATCAGCCCCAGCATTTT
CDR3aa: CASSPSTGHYNQPQHF

v_gene: TRBV7-9
j_gene: TRBJ2-7
abundance: .
d_gene: .
CDR3nt: TGTGCCAGCAGCCCGGGTGGGGGACGACCGTACGAGCAGTACTTC
CDR3aa: CASSPGGGRPYEQYF

v_gene: TRBV6-1
j_gene: TRBJ2-5
abundance: .
d_gene: .
CDR3nt: TGTGCCAGCAGTGAAGGGAAGTACCAAGAGACCCAGTACTTC
CDR3aa: CASSEGKYQETQYF

v_gene: TRBV6-5
j_gene: TRBJ2-1
abundance: .
d_gene: TRBD1
CDR3nt: TGTGCCAGCAGTTACCCCCGCGACAGGGGATACAATGAGCAGTTCTTC
CDR3aa: CASSYPRDRGYNEQFF

v_gene: TRBV13
j_gene: TRBJ2-7
abundance: few
d_gene: .
CDR3nt: TGTGCCAGCAGCTCTTCAAGGGATACCTACGAGCAGTACTTC
CDR3aa: CASSSSRDTYEQYF

v_gene: TRBV30
j_gene: TRBJ1-1
abundance: .
d_gene: .
CDR3nt: TGTGCCTGGAGTGTATTGTGGGGGATGAACACTGAAGCTTTCTTT
CDR3aa: CAWSVLWGMNTEAFF

v_gene: TRBV11-2
j_gene: TRBJ2-6
abundance: .
d_gene: .
CDR3nt: TGTGCCAGCAGCAAGGTCTCTGGGGCCAACGTCCTGACTTTC
CDR3aa: CASSKVSGANVLTF

v_gene: TRBV9
j_gene: TRBJ2-7
abundance: few
d_gene: .
CDR3nt: TGTGCCAGCAGCTCCCAGGATCTACCCAGTCGCGAGCAGTACTTC
CDR3aa: CASSSQDLPSREQYF

v_gene: TRBV25-1
j_gene: TRBJ2-2
abundance: .
d_gene: TRBD2
CDR3nt: TGTGCCAGCAGTGATGGGGGGGCCGGGGAGCTGTTTTTT
CDR3aa: CASSDGGAGELFF

v_gene: TRBV4-3
j_gene: TRBJ2-7
abundance: .
d_gene: .
CDR3nt: TGCGCCAGCAGCCAAGGGGGGGACAGCTTCTACGAGCAGTACTTC
CDR3aa: CASSQGGDSFYEQYF

v_gene: TRBV15
j_gene: TRBJ2-2
abundance: .
d_gene: .
CDR3nt: TGTGCCACCAGCGCCAGGGAAACGAACACCGGGGAGCTGTTTTTT
CDR3aa: CATSARETNTGELFF

v_gene: TRBV9
j_gene: TRBJ2-7
abundance: few
d_gene: .
CDR3nt: TGTGCCAGCAGCGCCGGGGTATCGGCGCTCGAGCAGTACTTC
CDR3aa: CASSAGVSALEQYF

v_gene: TRBV30
j_gene: TRBJ1-1
abundance: few
d_gene: .
CDR3nt: TGTGCCTGGACACTTCGGGCCATTATGAACACTGAAGCTTTCTTT
CDR3aa: CAWTLRAIMNTEAFF

v_gene: TRBV15
j_gene: TRBJ2-7
abundance: .
d_gene: .
CDR3nt: TGTGCCACCAGGCCGGGTAGAGGGATTCTGTACGAGCAGTACTTC
CDR3aa: CATRPGRGILYEQYF

v_gene: TRBV6-6
j_gene: TRBJ2-5
abundance: .
d_gene: .
CDR3nt: TGTGCCAGCAGTTACGGGGGGCAGGAGACCCAGTACTTC
CDR3aa: CASSYGGQETQYF

v_gene: TRBV29-1
j_gene: TRBJ2-6
abundance: .
d_gene: TRBD1
CDR3nt: TGCAGCGCCGGGACAGGGAGCCCTGGGGCCAACGTCCTGACTTTC
CDR3aa: CSAGTGSPGANVLTF

v_gene: TRBV27
j_gene: TRBJ2-3
abundance: .
d_gene: TRBD2
CDR3nt: TGTGCCAGCAGTCGAGCGGGGGAGGGAGATACGCAGTATTTT
CDR3aa: CASSRAGEGDTQYF

v_gene: TRBV5-4
j_gene: TRBJ2-3
abundance: .
d_gene: TRBD1
CDR3nt: TGTGCCAGCAGCTTTGGGGACAGGACAACAGATACGCAGTATTTT
CDR3aa: CASSFGDRTTDTQYF

v_gene: TRBV4-3
j_gene: TRBJ2-7
abundance: .
d_gene: .
CDR3nt: TGCGCCAGCAGCCAAGCAGTGAGTTCCTACGAGCAGTACTTC
CDR3aa: CASSQAVSSYEQYF

v_gene: TRBV7-2
j_gene: TRBJ2-3
abundance: few
d_gene: .
CDR3nt: TGTGCCAGCAGCCCCTGGGACACCCAAATAACGCAGTATTTT
CDR3aa: CASSPWDTQITQYF

v_gene: TRBV7-4
j_gene: TRBJ1-5
abundance: .
d_gene: .
CDR3nt: TGTGCCAGCAGCTGGACGCCTCTGACCGGGTACAATCAGCCCCAGCATTTT
CDR3aa: CASSWTPLTGYNQPQHF

v_gene: TRBV30
j_gene: TRBJ1-6
abundance: .
d_gene: TRBD1
CDR3nt: TGTGCCTGGAGTGTACGAGGGACAGGGTATTCGCCTTCACCCCTCCACTTT
CDR3aa: CAWSVRGTGYSPSPLHF

v_gene: TRBV13
j_gene: TRBJ1-2
abundance: .
d_gene: .
CDR3nt: TGTGCCAGCAGCTTAGGCCTCGCCTCCCTAAGCGACTATGGCTACACCTTC
CDR3aa: CASSLGLASLSDYGYTF

v_gene: TRBV5-6
j_gene: TRBJ2-7
abundance: .
d_gene: .
CDR3nt: TGTGCCAGCAGCTTCCGTGACTTGTCCTACGAGCAGTACTTC
CDR3aa: CASSFRDLSYEQYF

v_gene: TRBV9
j_gene: TRBJ2-3
abundance: .
d_gene: .
CDR3nt: TGTGCCAGCAGCGTAGGGGGGCGGGAGCAGTATTTT
CDR3aa: CASSVGGREQYF

v_gene: TRBV6-6
j_gene: TRBJ1-1
abundance: .
d_gene: TRBD1
CDR3nt: TGTGCCAGTTCCGGGACAGGCCCTGAAGCTTTCTTT
CDR3aa: CASSGTGPEAFF

v_gene: TRBV6-5
j_gene: TRBJ2-2
abundance: few
d_gene: .
CDR3nt: TGTGCCACTATGGGATCGTCCACCGGGGAGCTGTTTTTT
CDR3aa: CATMGSSTGELFF

v_gene: TRBV5-5
j_gene: TRBJ1-4
abundance: .
d_gene: TRBD1
CDR3nt: TGTGCCAGCAGCTGGGGACAGGAAGGGGTCGGTGAAAAACTGTTTTTT
CDR3aa: CASSWGQEGVGEKLFF

v_gene: TRBV5-1
j_gene: TRBJ2-1
abundance: .
d_gene: TRBD1
CDR3nt: TGCGCCAGCTTTTCCGGGACAGGGTTAATAAGCTCCTACAATGAGCAGTTCTTC
CDR3aa: CASFSGTGLISSYNEQFF

v_gene: TRBV15
j_gene: TRBJ2-1
abundance: .
d_gene: TRBD2
CDR3nt: TGTGCCACCAGCAGTGGACTAGAGGTTGAGCAGTTCTTC
CDR3aa: CATSSGLEVEQFF

v_gene: TRBV2
j_gene: TRBJ2-7
abundance: .
d_gene: .
CDR3nt: TGTGCCAGCAGATCCACAAGCTCCTACGAGCAGTACTTC
CDR3aa: CASRSTSSYEQYF

v_gene: TRBV7-2
j_gene: TRBJ2-5
abundance: few
d_gene: .
CDR3nt: TGTGCCAGCAGCCCCTGGGCCCTCCAAGAGACCCAGTACTTC
CDR3aa: CASSPWALQETQYF

v_gene: TRBV11-2
j_gene: TRBJ2-1
abundance: few
d_gene: TRBD2
CDR3nt: TGTGCCAGCAGCGCACTAGCGGGGCTTGATCCTGAGCAGTTCTTC
CDR3aa: CASSALAGLDPEQFF

v_gene: TRBV29-1
j_gene: TRBJ1-1
abundance: .
d_gene: TRBD1
CDR3nt: TGCAGCGTTGAAACGAGGGACAGGAGAGCTTTCTTT
CDR3aa: CSVETRDRRAFF

v_gene: TRBV30
j_gene: TRBJ1-1
abundance: few
d_gene: .
CDR3nt: TGTGCCTGGGAGTACGGGTCAAAAGCTTTCTTT
CDR3aa: CAWEYGSKAFF

v_gene: TRBV5-6
j_gene: TRBJ1-4
abundance: .
d_gene: .
CDR3nt: TGTGCCAGCAGCTTGGCCGAGGAGCCTATAGGGGGGAAACTGTTTTTT
CDR3aa: CASSLAEEPIGGKLFF

v_gene: TRBV7-9
j_gene: TRBJ1-1
abundance: few
d_gene: .
CDR3nt: TGTGCCAGCAGCTTAGTGTCGGGCCTGAACACTGAAGCTTTCTTT
CDR3aa: CASSLVSGLNTEAFF

v_gene: TRBV25-1
j_gene: TRBJ2-7
abundance: few
d_gene: .
CDR3nt: TGTGCCTCCGGTCAGGGGGGAGAGCAGTACTTC
CDR3aa: CASGQGGEQYF

v_gene: TRBV7-9
j_gene: TRBJ2-7
abundance: .
d_gene: TRBD1
CDR3nt: TGTGCCAGCAGCCACTGGGACAGACCGTCGGACGAGCAGTACTTC
CDR3aa: CASSHWDRPSDEQYF

v_gene: TRBV7-9
j_gene: TRBJ2-1
abundance: few
d_gene: TRBD2
CDR3nt: TGTGCCAGCAACAGCGGGAACCAAGAGTTCGATGAGCAGTTCTTC
CDR3aa: CASNSGNQEFDEQFF

v_gene: TRBV4-1
j_gene: TRBJ1-5
abundance: few
d_gene: .
CDR3nt: TGTGCCAGCAGCCTGGGCGGTTGGGGGAATCAGCCCCAGCATTTT
CDR3aa: CASSLGGWGNQPQHF

v_gene: TRBV18
j_gene: TRBJ2-5
abundance: .
d_gene: .
CDR3nt: TGTGCCAGCTCACCCCCCGAGGTAAAGGAGGAGACCCAGTACTTC
CDR3aa: CASSPPEVKEETQYF

v_gene: TRBV11-2
j_gene: TRBJ1-5
abundance: .
d_gene: .
CDR3nt: TGTGCCAGCAGCTTATGGGACGGGGATCAGCCCCAGCATTTT
CDR3aa: CASSLWDGDQPQHF

v_gene: TRBV11-1
j_gene: TRBJ2-1
abundance: few
d_gene: TRBD2
CDR3nt: TGTGCGGCCGAGCCCGAATCGGGGGGGGGTTACAATGAGCAGTTCTTC
CDR3aa: CAAEPESGGGYNEQFF

v_gene: TRBV7-2
j_gene: TRBJ1-4
abundance: few
d_gene: .
CDR3nt: TGTGCCAGCAGCTTTCCGGGAGCAACTAATGAAAAACTGTTTTTT
CDR3aa: CASSFPGATNEKLFF

v_gene: TRBV5-1
j_gene: TRBJ1-1
abundance: few
d_gene: .
CDR3nt: TGCGCCAGCAGCTTGCGAGGCAAGGGGACCACTGAAGCTTTCTTT
CDR3aa: CASSLRGKGTTEAFF

v_gene: TRBV30
j_gene: TRBJ2-2
abundance: .
d_gene: .
CDR3nt: TGTGCCTGGAGACAGGGAAGAAGAGCCGGGGAGCTGTTTTTT
CDR3aa: CAWRQGRRAGELFF